The rows below give T cell receptor beta chains drawn from one sample of a study of blood T cell repertoires in COVID-19. Libraries were prepared by immunoSEQ multiplex PCR; TCRdb keeps only in-frame clonotypes and omits some of them. Of 250,000 to 300,000 clones in the sample, over 80% were seen once. Sequencing was performed on peripheral blood. Receptors originate from a woman aged 35 to 49 with acute or convalescent COVID-19. The CDR3 runs from the conserved cysteine through the conserved F or W. Each record gives: J gene, CDR3 length, clone size, D gene, V gene, CDR3 protein, CDR3 DNA. The D gene is left open where the match is weak. Only part of the rows carry a size: once, few, many, or a class if the clone is expanded.

>TRBJ1-3|13|NA|NA|TRBV7-8
CASSSDTGNTIYF
TGTGCCAGCAGCTCGGACACAGGAAACACCATATATTTT
>TRBJ1-2|16|NA|TRBD1|TRBV11-2
CASSRSGTGGWNGYTF
TGTGCCAGCAGCCGGTCGGGGACAGGGGGTTGGAATGGCTACACCTTC
>TRBJ1-4|14|NA|NA|TRBV2
CASRRETTNEKLFF
TGTGCCAGCAGGCGGGAGACAACTAATGAAAAACTGTTTTTT
>TRBJ1-3|13|NA|NA|TRBV11-2
CASSLRPGNTIYF
TGTGCCAGCAGCTTGCGTCCTGGAAACACCATATATTTT
>TRBJ1-2|13|once|NA|TRBV5-1
CASSLAGGNGYTF
TGCGCCAGCAGCTTGGCCGGAGGAAATGGCTACACCTTC
>TRBJ2-5|13|NA|NA|TRBV6-5
CASRDFGQETQYF
TGTGCCAGCAGGGACTTTGGACAAGAGACCCAGTACTTC
>TRBJ1-6|17|NA|NA|TRBV30
CASNLGHLSSYNSPLHF
TGTGCCTCCAATTTAGGACACTTGAGCTCCTATAATTCACCCCTCCACTTT
>TRBJ1-2|12|NA|TRBD1|TRBV5-6
CASSPGQGLYTF
TGTGCCAGCAGCCCGGGACAGGGACTCTACACCTTC
>TRBJ2-3|16|NA|TRBD2|TRBV19
CASSIDLAGVGDTQYF
TGTGCCAGTAGTATAGATCTAGCGGGGGTAGGAGATACGCAGTATTTT
>TRBJ1-1|13|NA|NA|TRBV29-1
CSVGGDRNTEAFF
TGCAGCGTAGGAGGCGACCGGAACACTGAAGCTTTCTTT
>TRBJ2-5|13|NA|NA|TRBV5-1
CASSRRGQETQYF
TGCGCCAGCAGCCGGAGGGGCCAAGAGACCCAGTACTTC
>TRBJ2-5|12|NA|NA|TRBV7-9
CASSRSFETQYF
TGTGCCAGCAGCCGGTCTTTCGAGACCCAGTACTTC
>TRBJ1-2|13|NA|TRBD1|TRBV24-1
CATSDLDRVGYTF
TGTGCCACCAGTGATCTAGACAGGGTCGGCTACACCTTC
>TRBJ2-2|17|NA|NA|TRBV4-1
CASSPRGGHSNTGELFF
TGCGCCAGCAGCCCTAGGGGGGGACACTCAAACACCGGGGAGCTGTTTTTT
>TRBJ1-1|14|NA|NA|TRBV18
CASSPPGQDTEAFF
TGTGCCAGCTCACCACCCGGTCAGGACACTGAAGCTTTCTTT
>TRBJ2-1|15|NA|NA|TRBV6-5
CASSFTDGSYNEQFF
TGTGCCAGCAGTTTTACCGACGGGTCCTACAATGAGCAGTTCTTC
>TRBJ1-3|14|NA|NA|TRBV27
CASSLGASGNTIYF
TGTGCCAGCAGTTTAGGAGCCTCTGGAAACACCATATATTTT
>TRBJ1-6|16|NA|NA|TRBV5-1
CASSLVAAGTNSPLHF
TGCGCCAGCAGCTTGGTAGCGGCAGGGACTAATTCACCCCTCCACTTT
>TRBJ2-1|16|NA|TRBD2|TRBV10-2
CASSLGLAGSYNEQFF
TGCGCCAGCAGTTTGGGACTAGCAGGTTCCTACAATGAGCAGTTCTTC